The 26 T cell receptor beta chains below all came from one sample that was sequenced in a study of shared clonotypes between healthy human individuals. Naive CD8 cells comprised CD45RO-negative, CCR7-positively selected cells, excluding terminally differentiated effector memory CD45RA+ cells. Measured with immunoSEQ multiplex PCR; TCRdb has only the in-frame clones, and not every one. This sample has approximately 840,000 clones; 90% to 98% occur once, and the top ten carry about 0.22%. Sequencing used naive CD8+ T cells sorted from blood. Receptors were obtained from a man aged 30-40 years in good health.

This sequence joins TRBV7-9 and TRBJ2-7; D is unclear. The V end lost 1 base, the J end lost 2 bases, and 9 bases lay between the germline ends. Germline V gene lookup returns CDR1 SEHNR and CDR2 FQNEAQ (reference sequence). The CDR3 loop spans 14 amino acids. CDR3 sequence (DNA): TGTGCCAGCAGCTTAGTTGACGGAACCTACGAGCAGTACTTC. It specifies CASSLVDGTYEQYF.

The J gene is TRBJ1-1, the V gene TRBV7-9, with a tentative D call TRBD1 (5 bases). The germline V and J ends were trimmed by 1 base and 6 bases, with 12 bases remaining between them. The CDR3 is made up of 14 amino acids. Looked up from germline, CDR1 is SEHNR and CDR2 is FQNEAQ (reference sequence). This chain's CDR3 is CASSLDKRDSEAFF. The CDR3 DNA reads TGTGCCAGCAGCTTAGATAAGAGGGACTCTGAAGCTTTCTTT.

The chain uses TRBV13 and TRBJ2-7, with 12 bases aligning to TRBD2. This CDR3 spans 15 amino acids. Germline lookup yields CDR1 PRHDT and CDR2 FYEKMQ (reference sequence). After removal of 5 bases from V and 5 bases from J, the junction contained 7 bases not matched to a gene. CDR3 coding DNA: TGTGCCAGCAGCCCCAGGACTAGCGGGACCCACGAGCAGTACTTC. As protein: CASSPRTSGTHEQYF.

The rearrangement joins TRBV4-3 to TRBJ2-7, with D unresolved. Germline V gene data show CDR1 as LGHNA and CDR2 as YSLEER. V lost 1 base, J lost 1 base, and 8 bases lay in between. The CDR3 has 14 residues. DNA of the CDR3: TGCGCCAGCAGCCAAGTTACGGCATCCTACGAGCAGTACTTC. As protein: CASSQVTASYEQYF.

The V and J genes are TRBV27 and TRBJ2-7, with 10 positions matching TRBD2. The CDR3 loop spans 14 amino acids. V gave up 6 bases and J gave up 6 bases; unmatched junction bases: 8. Germline V CDR1 and CDR2: MNHEY, SMNVEV (reference sequence). CDR3 residues: CASSTLGTSVEQYF. In nucleotides, the CDR3 is TGTGCCAGCAGCACCCTCGGGACTAGCGTCGAGCAGTACTTC.

The rearrangement uses TRBV11-2 and TRBJ2-1; D gene ambiguous. Trimming stripped 5 bases from V and 6 bases from J, with 8 bases between. Germline CDR1 and CDR2: SGHAT and FQNNGV. The CDR3 has 12 residues. CDR3 DNA: TGTGCCAGCAGCCTCCAGACCAATGAGCAGTTCTTC. This translates into CASSLQTNEQFF.

The chain uses TRBV7-3 and TRBJ1-5; no reliable D call. V was trimmed by 2 bases and J by 2 bases, leaving 16 bases between them. Germline CDR1 is SGHTA and CDR2 is FQGTGA. The CDR3 covers 17 residues. CDR3 sequence: CASSLVISRRGNQPQHF. The CDR3 DNA is TGTGCCAGCAGCTTAGTTATTTCCCGTCGAGGCAATCAGCCCCAGCATTTT.

This clone was picked up one time. V is TRBV29-1 and J is TRBJ2-7; D is unclear. The CDR3 is made up of 13 amino acids. Germline CDR1 reads SQVTM; CDR2 reads ANQGSEA. V was pared by 3 bases and J by 2 bases, with 11 bases between. The CDR3 spells CSVEHGPPYEQYF. CDR3 nucleotide sequence: TGCAGCGTTGAGCACGGACCCCCCTACGAGCAGTACTTC.

V is TRBV10-2 and J is TRBJ2-7, with TRBD2 identical over 9 bases. V lost 6 bases and J lost 2; bases outside the gene matches: 8. CDR1 and CDR2 from the germline V gene are WSHSY and SAAADI. CDR3 length: 15 residues. The CDR3 spells CASSGRTSETYEQYF. Written as DNA, the CDR3 is TGCGCCAGCAGCGGACGGACTAGCGAGACCTACGAGCAGTACTTC.

This chain uses TRBV10-3 with TRBJ1-1, with TRBD1 matching over 9 bases. Looked up from germline, CDR1 is ENHRY and CDR2 is SYGVKD. The CDR3 has 15 residues. The V segment lost 0 bases and the J segment 5 bases; nucleotides outside the gene matches: 4. The CDR3 protein is CAISESVTGGTEAFF. CDR3 nucleotides: TGTGCCATCAGTGAGTCAGTGACAGGGGGTACTGAAGCTTTCTTT.

The J gene is TRBJ2-7, the V gene TRBV5-4, with a weak D call TRBD2 (5 bases). The germline V gene has CDR1 SGHNT and CDR2 YYREEE (reference sequence). V was shortened by 0 bases and J by 5 bases, with 6 bases between the two germline ends. The CDR3 consists of 12 residues. The CDR3 region is CASSLAGDEQYF. In DNA form, the CDR3 reads TGTGCCAGCAGCTTGGCCGGGGACGAGCAGTACTTC.

The chain is built from TRBV15 and TRBJ2-7; 8 nucleotides match TRBD1. V lost 5 bases to trimming and J lost 2 bases; unmatched junction nucleotides: 5. The V gene's germline CDR1 is LNHNV and CDR2 YYDKDF (reference sequence). This CDR3 contains 14 residues. The CDR3 nucleotides are TGTGCCACCAGCTTGGGGACAGGAGCCTACGAGCAGTACTTC. As protein: CATSLGTGAYEQYF.

The rearrangement uses TRBV13 and TRBJ2-5; D not resolved. The CDR3 is 14 residues long. The V and J ends lost 1 base and 2 bases respectively, with 8 bases between them. Per germline, CDR1 PRHDT and CDR2 FYEKMQ (reference sequence). The CDR3, as DNA: TGTGCCAGCAGCTTAGAAGGCGTTCAAGAGACCCAGTACTTC. This codes for CASSLEGVQETQYF.

V gene TRBV9 combines with J gene TRBJ2-1; maybe TRBD2 (6 bases). Germline-derived CDR1 and CDR2 are SGDLS and YYNGEE. CDR3 length equals 13 residues. Trimming took off 6 bases at V and 2 bases at J, with 9 bases between the two ends. The CDR3 DNA reads as TGTGCCAGCAATGGCGGGGCCTACAATGAGCAGTTCTTC. This translates into CASNGGAYNEQFF.

This clone is a singleton in its sample. The V gene is TRBV6-4, the J gene TRBJ2-3; D not resolved. V lost 3 bases and J lost 2, with 6 bases in between. The germline V gene has CDR1 MRHNA and CDR2 SNTAGT. CDR3 length: 13 residues. CDR3 protein: CASSEDNTDTQYF. The CDR3 DNA sequence: TGTGCCAGCAGTGAAGACAACACAGATACGCAGTATTTT.

This chain uses TRBV7-2 with TRBJ2-5; D remains ambiguous. This CDR3 is built from 14 residues. Germline V CDR1 and CDR2: SGHTA, FQGNSA. Trimming shortened V by 1 base and J by 5 bases, and 11 bases separated the two germline ends. CDR3 region: CASSLVIFGETQYF. CDR3 nucleotides: TGTGCCAGCAGCTTAGTAATTTTTGGGGAGACCCAGTACTTC.

This sequence joins TRBV7-9 and TRBJ2-7, with D perhaps being TRBD1 or TRBD2 (6 bases each). The CDR3 has 14 residues. Trimming stripped 7 bases from V and 2 bases from J, with 15 bases between. In germline, CDR1 is SEHNR, CDR2 FQNEAQ (reference sequence). CDR3 region: CASTKPGEAYEQYF. The CDR3 DNA is TGTGCCAGCACGAAGCCAGGGGAGGCCTACGAGCAGTACTTC. The whole variable domain, remainder taken from reference TRBV7-9 and TRBJ2-7, is DTGVSQNPRHKITKRGQNVTFRCDPISEHNRLYWYRQTLGQGPEFLTYFQNEAQLEKSRLLSDRFSAERPKGSFSTLEIQRTEQGDSAMYLCASTKPGEAYEQYFGPGTRLTVT.

The chain joins TRBV9 to TRBJ2-3; the match to TRBD2 covers 12 bases. The CDR3 is 16 amino acids. With V trimmed by 4 bases and J by 2 bases, 5 bases remained unmatched. Germline V gives CDR1 SGDLS, CDR2 YYNGEE. CDR3 residues: CASSPGLAGLTDTQYF. In nucleotides, the CDR3 is TGTGCCAGCAGCCCTGGACTAGCGGGACTCACAGATACGCAGTATTTT.

The gene calls are TRBV6-5 and TRBJ1-2, with D unclear. In germline, CDR1 is MNHEY, CDR2 SVGAGI. The CDR3 covers 13 residues. V shed 8 bases and J shed 4 bases, with 14 bases lying between them. This CDR3 is CASSQTEFYGYTF. The CDR3 coding sequence is TGTGCCAGCTCGCAAACGGAATTCTATGGCTACACCTTC.

In its sample, this clone was seen once. This chain links TRBV27 with TRBJ2-1; D uncertain. Germline CDR1 MNHEY, CDR2 SMNVEV (reference sequence). V lost 7 bases, J lost 9 bases, and 16 bases lay in between. This CDR3 region has 13 residues. In nucleotides, the CDR3 is TGTGCCAGCACCCCGTCCATGGGCAGTGAGCAGTTCTTC. Protein sequence: CASTPSMGSEQFF.

This chain uses TRBV4-3 with TRBJ2-7; 10 bases are shared with TRBD2. Germline CDR1 is LGHNA and CDR2 is YSLEER. With 0 bases clipped from V and 3 bases from J, the junction kept 2 bases outside the gene matches. The CDR3 has 15 residues. This CDR3 reads CASSQESSGSYEQYF. The CDR3 coding sequence is TGCGCCAGCAGCCAAGAGTCTAGCGGGAGCTACGAGCAGTACTTC.

This chain uses TRBV30 with TRBJ2-7; D uncertain. CDR3 length equals 14 residues. Between the trimmed V and J ends, which lost 5 bases and 2 bases, there was a span of 16 bases. Per the germline V gene, CDR1 is GTSNPN and CDR2 is SVGIG (reference sequence). The CDR3 here is CAWADRAWAYEQYF. The CDR3 DNA reads as TGTGCCTGGGCTGATAGAGCGTGGGCCTACGAGCAGTACTTC.

A single count supports this clone. DNA of the CDR3: TGTGCCAGCAGTGACTCGATAGCCTCCTACAATGAGCAGTTCTTC. Protein sequence: CASSDSIASYNEQFF. The chain employs TRBV6-4 and TRBJ2-1; D is unclear. The ends were cut back, 0 bases at V and 0 bases at J, with 6 bases in the middle. Germline values: CDR1 MRHNA, CDR2 SNTAGT. There are 15 residues in the CDR3.

This sequence joins TRBV4-2 and TRBJ2-7; 13 bases align to TRBD2. The germline V gene encodes CDR1 LGHNA and CDR2 YNFKEQ. V was pared by 3 bases and J by 3 bases, with 8 bases of the junction left unmatched. The CDR3 sequence is 17 residues long. DNA for the CDR3: TGTGCCAGCAGCCACGCAACCGGGACTAGCGGGAACTACGAGCAGTACTTC. Protein: CASSHATGTSGNYEQYF.

The V gene is TRBV10-3, the J gene TRBJ2-5; D is possibly TRBD2 (9 bases). The V gene's germline CDR1 is ENHRY and CDR2 SYGVKD. V was trimmed by 3 bases and J by 4 bases, leaving 24 bases between them. CDR3 size: 18 residues. The CDR3 region is CAISDQGAVAGEIETQYF. CDR3 DNA: TGTGCCATCAGTGATCAGGGGGCTGTAGCGGGAGAAATAGAGACCCAGTACTTC.

V is TRBV7-9 and J is TRBJ2-1; D might be TRBD1 (6 bases). The CDR3 is 15 amino acids. Germline CDR1 is SEHNR and CDR2 is FQNEAQ (reference sequence). V shed 7 bases and J shed 2 bases, with 15 bases lying between them. The CDR3 DNA is TGTGCCAGCACCCCACAGGGAGCCCCCTACAATGAGCAGTTCTTC. Translated, it gives CASTPQGAPYNEQFF.